This TCR beta chain was documented in a study of blood T cell repertoires in COVID-19. Across the study: T cells, B-cell-depleted T cells, or PBMCs supplied cDNA or gDNA.

Germline values: CDR1 SGHTA, CDR2 FQGNSA. The V segment lost 1 base and the J segment 0 bases; nucleotides outside the gene matches: 4. This CDR3 region has 18 residues. Here immunoSEQ multiplex PCR was the method, and the copy in TCRdb shows in-frame clones only, minus some. The table includes about 190,000 clones, about 88% detected once. The sequenced material came from PBMCs or T cells enriched from blood (not recorded which). The clonotype originates from a woman in her 30s who had recovered from COVID-19. The chain is built from TRBV7-2 and TRBJ2-5; 14 positions match TRBD2. CDR3 loop: CASSLGTSGRPHQETQYF. CDR3 DNA sequence: TGTGCCAGCAGCTTAGGGACTAGCGGGAGGCCCCACCAAGAGACCCAGTACTTC.